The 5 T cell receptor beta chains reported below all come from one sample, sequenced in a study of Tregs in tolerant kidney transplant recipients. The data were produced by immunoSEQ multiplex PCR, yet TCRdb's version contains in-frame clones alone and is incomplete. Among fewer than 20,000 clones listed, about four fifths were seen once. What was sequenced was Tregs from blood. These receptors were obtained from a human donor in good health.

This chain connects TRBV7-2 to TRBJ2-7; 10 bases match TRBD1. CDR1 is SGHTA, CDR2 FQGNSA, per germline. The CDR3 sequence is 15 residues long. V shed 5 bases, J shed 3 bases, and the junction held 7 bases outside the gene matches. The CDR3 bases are TGTGCCAGCAGCCGCTGGGGGACAGGGGTCTACGAGCAGTACTTC. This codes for CASSRWGTGVYEQYF.

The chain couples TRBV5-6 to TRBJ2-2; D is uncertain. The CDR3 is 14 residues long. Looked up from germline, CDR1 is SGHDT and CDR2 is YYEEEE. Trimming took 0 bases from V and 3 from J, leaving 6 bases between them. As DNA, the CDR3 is TGTGCCAGCAGCTTGGGACAATACACCGGGGAGCTGTTTTTT. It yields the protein CASSLGQYTGELFF.

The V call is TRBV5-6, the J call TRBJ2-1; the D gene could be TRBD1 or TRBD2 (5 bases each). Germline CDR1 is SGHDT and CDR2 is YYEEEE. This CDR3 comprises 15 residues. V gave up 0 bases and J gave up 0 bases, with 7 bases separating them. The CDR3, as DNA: TGTGCCAGCAGCTTGGGGGGGAGCTCCTACAATGAGCAGTTCTTC. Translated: CASSLGGSSYNEQFF.

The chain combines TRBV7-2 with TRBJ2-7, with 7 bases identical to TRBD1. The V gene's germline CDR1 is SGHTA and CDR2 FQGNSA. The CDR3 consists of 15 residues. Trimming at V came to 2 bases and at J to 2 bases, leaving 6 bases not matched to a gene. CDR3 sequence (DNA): TGTGCCAGCAGCTTATCGTGGGACAGCCCCTACGAGCAGTACTTC. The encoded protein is CASSLSWDSPYEQYF.

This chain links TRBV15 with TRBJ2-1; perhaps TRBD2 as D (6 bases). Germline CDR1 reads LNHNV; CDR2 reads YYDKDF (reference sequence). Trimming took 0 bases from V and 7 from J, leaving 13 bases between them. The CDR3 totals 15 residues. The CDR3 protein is CATSREAGRLNEQFF. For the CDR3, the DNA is TGTGCCACCAGCAGAGAGGCGGGAAGGCTAAATGAGCAGTTCTTC. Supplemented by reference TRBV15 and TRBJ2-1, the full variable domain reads DAMVIQNPRYQVTQFGKPVTLSCSQTLNHNVMYWYQQKSSQAPKLLFHYYDKDFNNEADTPDNFQSRRPNTSFCFLDIRSPGLGDTAMYLCATSREAGRLNEQFFGPGTRLTVL.